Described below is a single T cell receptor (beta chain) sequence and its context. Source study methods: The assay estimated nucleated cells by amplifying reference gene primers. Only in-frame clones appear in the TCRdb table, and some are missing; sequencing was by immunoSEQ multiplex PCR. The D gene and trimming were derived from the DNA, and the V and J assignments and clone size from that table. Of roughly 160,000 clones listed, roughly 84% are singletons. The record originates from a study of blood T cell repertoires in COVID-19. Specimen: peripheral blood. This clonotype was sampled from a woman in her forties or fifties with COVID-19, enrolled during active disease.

CDR3 sequence reads: CASSPRRGQGAGRNNEQFF. The CDR3 DNA reads as TGTGCCAGCTCACCACGGCGGGGACAGGGGGCAGGGAGGAACAATGAGCAGTTCTTC. The chain links TRBV18 to TRBJ2-1; the match to TRBD1 covers 12 bases. The V gene end was trimmed by 1 base and the J gene end by 5 bases; junction bases not matched to a gene: 12. The germline CDR1 and CDR2 sequences are KGHSH and LQKENI. The CDR3 sequence is 19 residues long.